This T cell receptor (beta chain) was profiled in a study of T cells in Graves' hyperthyroidism and ophthalmopathy. TCR beta CDR3 regions were amplified from RNA transcripts. The HTBI primer set served for first-round RT-PCR of the TCR CDR3. TCRdb recomputed calls from the multiplex PCR reads with MiXCR, one row per CDR3 protein. This sample carries approximately 600,000 distinct CDR3 sequences, around 15% of them seen once, and the ten largest clones take 3.8%. Points on this clonotype: The antigen remains unidentified.

Germline V CDR1 and CDR2: LGHNA, YNFKEQ. J gave up 3 bases and V 0 bases, and 0 bases lay outside the gene matches. This CDR3 region has 15 residues. General study findings and limits: Most thyroid clonotypes with frequency above 0.001 were detected in blood.

J is TRBJ2-1 and V is TRBV4-2, with TRBD2 matching 9 bases. This TCR derives from a woman aged 25-40 years with Graves' hyperthyroidism. The source material was blood. The CDR3 protein is CASSQEAGGYNEQFF. CDR3 nucleotides: TGTGCCAGCAGCCAAGAAGCGGGAGGCTACAATGAGCAGTTCTTC.